Listed below are T cell receptor beta chains from one sample, sequenced in a study of early T cells in non-severe SARS-CoV-2 infection. Each CDR3 protein gets one entry after TCRdb re-called the 5' RACE reads with MiXCR. The data show roughly 23,000 distinct CDR3 sequences, about 5.7% seen once. The source material was whole blood, sampled at baseline. The receptors shown here come from an adult who was a healthcare worker with PCR-confirmed SARS-CoV-2 infection or an uninfected control (not recorded which). Both conserved end residues are part of each CDR3. A D gene is named only where the DNA matches it firmly. A row's size may be missing; if present it is once, few, many or a size class.

DNA,CDR3,D,V,size,J
TGTGCCAGCAGCTTACGGACAGGGAATGGGGCCAACGTCCTGACTTTC,CASSLRTGNGANVLTF,TRBD1,TRBV7-3,many,TRBJ2-6
TGTGCCAGCTCACCACCCACTAATGTGGGACAGGGCCATTACGAGCAGTACTTC,CASSPPTNVGQGHYEQYF,TRBD1,TRBV18,many,TRBJ2-7
TGTGCCAGCAGCCAAGTGGTAGGGGATGCAGATACGCAGTATTTT,CASSQVVGDADTQYF,-,TRBV3-1,many,TRBJ2-3
TGTGCCACCAATGGTGGGGATACGCAGTATTTT,CATNGGDTQYF,-,TRBV6-5,-,TRBJ2-3
TGTGCCAGCTCCCAAAGAGCGGGGAACTACGAGCAGTACTTC,CASSQRAGNYEQYF,TRBD2,TRBV6-2/TRBV6-3,many,TRBJ2-7
TGTGCCAGCAGTCTTTTCCGAGAGGGGGGGAATCAGCCCCAGCATTTT,CASSLFREGGNQPQHF,-,TRBV12-3/TRBV12-4,many,TRBJ1-5
TGTGCCAGCAGCTCTTCCGGGCCCCAAGAGACCCAGTACTTC,CASSSSGPQETQYF,-,TRBV7-3,many,TRBJ2-5
TGTGCCAGCAGGGGGGCTGAAGGGGGAACTAGGAGCACAGATACGCAGTATTTT,CASRGAEGGTRSTDTQYF,-,TRBV6-5,-,TRBJ2-3
TGTGCCAGCAGCTTAGAGGCAGGACCTGTCTACGAGCAGTACTTC,CASSLEAGPVYEQYF,-,TRBV11-2,-,TRBJ2-7
TGCAGTGCCCTAAAAGATCGAAGCAATCAGCCCCAGCATTTT,CSALKDRSNQPQHF,-,TRBV20-1,few,TRBJ1-5
TGTGCCAGCAGCCTAACGGGACAGGGGACCCTCAATGAGCAGTTCTTC,CASSLTGQGTLNEQFF,TRBD1,TRBV7-3,many,TRBJ2-1
TGTGCCACCCAAGGACTAGCGGGGAACACAGATACGCAGTATTTT,CATQGLAGNTDTQYF,TRBD2,TRBV24-1,many,TRBJ2-3
TGTGCCAGTTCTTCTCAACAGGGGACCGGGGAGCTGTTTTTT,CASSSQQGTGELFF,TRBD1,TRBV7-9,-,TRBJ2-2
TGTGCCAGCAGCGTAGATGAGACAACTAACTATGGCTACACCTTC,CASSVDETTNYGYTF,-,TRBV9,-,TRBJ1-2
TGCGCCAGCAGCTTGGAAGCAACGCCTGAGCAGTTCTTC,CASSLEATPEQFF,-,TRBV5-1,many,TRBJ2-1
TGCGCCAGCAGTGAGTCCGGGGGCTACACCTTC,CASSESGGYTF,-,TRBV10-2,large,TRBJ1-2
TGTGCCAGCAGTATACGGGGCGAAAAACTGTTTTTT,CASSIRGEKLFF,-,TRBV6-5,many,TRBJ1-4
TGCGCCAGCAGCCAAGCAGACAGGGTCATCTACAATGAGCAGTTCTTC,CASSQADRVIYNEQFF,TRBD1,TRBV4-3,few,TRBJ2-1
TGTGCCAGCAGCGACGGACTAACTAATGAAAAACTGTTTTTT,CASSDGLTNEKLFF,-,TRBV11-2,many,TRBJ1-4
TGCAGTGCTAGCGGGACACAGGTGGGAAGCGAGCAGTACTTC,CSASGTQVGSEQYF,-,TRBV20-1,many,TRBJ2-7
TGTGCCAGCAGTGCAGGAGCCGGGACAGGGACCTATGGCTACACCTTC,CASSAGAGTGTYGYTF,TRBD1,TRBV25-1,medium-sized,TRBJ1-2
TGTGCCAGCAGCGTAGCAGCTGGCGGAGAGACCCAGTACTTC,CASSVAAGGETQYF,-,TRBV9,few,TRBJ2-5
TGTGCCAGTAGTATAGAGTCTTTAACGGGGACCCAAAAGAACACTGAAGCTTTCTTT,CASSIESLTGTQKNTEAFF,-,TRBV19,few,TRBJ1-1
TGTGCCAGCTCTCCGGGCCCCTCGGGCACTGAAGCTTTCTTT,CASSPGPSGTEAFF,-,TRBV18,many,TRBJ1-1
TGTGCCAGCAGCTTACGCTCGACGGGGGTTAACTATGGCTACACCTTC,CASSLRSTGVNYGYTF,-,TRBV3-1,many,TRBJ1-2
TGTGCCAGCAGTAAGATCACTGAAGCTTTCTTT,CASSKITEAFF,-,TRBV12-3/TRBV12-4,many,TRBJ1-1
TGTGCCAGCAGCGTTCACAGGTACCAAGAGACCCAGTACTTC,CASSVHRYQETQYF,-,TRBV7-6,medium-sized,TRBJ2-5
TGTGCCAGCAGCTTATTGGGGGCAGGAGGCCAAGAGACCCAGTACTTC,CASSLLGAGGQETQYF,-,TRBV7-3,many,TRBJ2-5
TGTGCCAGCAGCTTGATTCGGGACAGTGCCTACGAGCAGTACTTC,CASSLIRDSAYEQYF,TRBD1,TRBV5-5,many,TRBJ2-7
TGTGCCAGCAGTCCCGGCGAAGGAATTTGGAACACTGAAGCTTTCTTT,CASSPGEGIWNTEAFF,-,TRBV6-5,few,TRBJ1-1
TGTGCCAGCAGCTTATGGCAGAACACCGGGGAGCTGTTTTTT,CASSLWQNTGELFF,-,TRBV11-3,many,TRBJ2-2
TGTGCAAGTCGCTCCGGCGACAGGGGAAACTCTGGGGCCAACGTCCTGACTTTC,CASRSGDRGNSGANVLTF,-,TRBV12-2,-,TRBJ2-6
TGTGCCAGCAGCCACGTCGGGGGCGAAGGCTACACCTTC,CASSHVGGEGYTF,-,TRBV7-3,-,TRBJ1-2
TGTGCCAGCAGTTATCCCAGGGGTCAGAACACTGAAGCTTTCTTT,CASSYPRGQNTEAFF,-,TRBV6-6,few,TRBJ1-1
TGTGCCAGCAGGCAGGGAAGGGGCGGGGAGCTGTTTTTT,CASRQGRGGELFF,-,TRBV2,many,TRBJ2-2
TGTGCCAGCAGCTTAGTAGGGGGGACTAGTATTGTTGAGACCCAGTACTTC,CASSLVGGTSIVETQYF,TRBD2,TRBV7-2,-,TRBJ2-5
TGCGCCAGCAGCCAAGGGGACAGGGAGGCTGGAAACACCATATATTTT,CASSQGDREAGNTIYF,TRBD1,TRBV4-3,-,TRBJ1-3
TGTGCCAGCAGTCCTCTTATAAGAGTCCCGAGCTCCTACGAGCAGTACTTC,CASSPLIRVPSSYEQYF,-,TRBV28,many,TRBJ2-7
TGTGCCAGCAGCCCTCGGGAAGGTACCTACGAGCAGTACTTC,CASSPREGTYEQYF,-,TRBV7-8,few,TRBJ2-7
TGTGCCAGCAGTGAATCAGGGGGTCGTAGCAATCAGCCCCAGCATTTT,CASSESGGRSNQPQHF,TRBD1,TRBV25-1,few,TRBJ1-5
TGCAGTGCTAGTCAGATAAATGAGCAGTTCTTC,CSASQINEQFF,-,TRBV20-1,-,TRBJ2-1
TGTGCCAGCAGTAAGACGATTAGCAATCAGCCCCAGCATTTT,CASSKTISNQPQHF,-,TRBV2,many,TRBJ1-5
TGTGCCAGCAGCGATGGTGGCAGGCGAAACACCGGGGAGCTGTTTTTT,CASSDGGRRNTGELFF,-,TRBV5-4,-,TRBJ2-2
TGTGCCAGCAGCTTCCCCGGGACTAGCGGGCAGAATGAGCAGTTCTTC,CASSFPGTSGQNEQFF,TRBD2,TRBV7-2,-,TRBJ2-1
TGTGCCAGCAGCTTGAAAGGGACCTTATCCTACGAGCAGTACTTC,CASSLKGTLSYEQYF,-,TRBV5-4,few,TRBJ2-7
TGTGCCAGCAGCTACGGGACCCCCGGGGGTTACAATGAGCAGTTCTTC,CASSYGTPGGYNEQFF,-,TRBV7-6,medium-sized,TRBJ2-1
TGTGCCAACACCCCGCCATGGGCCCGAGACGACTATGGCTACACCTTC,CANTPPWARDDYGYTF,-,TRBV5-4,many,TRBJ1-2
TGTGCCAGCAGCTTAAGCAGTAACACCGGGGAGCTGTTTTTT,CASSLSSNTGELFF,-,TRBV7-3,-,TRBJ2-2
TGCGCCAGCAGCTACAGGACAGCCTACGAGCAGTACTTC,CASSYRTAYEQYF,-,TRBV5-1,-,TRBJ2-7
TGTGCCAGCAGTGAAAGGGGTTCTGAAGCTTTCTTT,CASSERGSEAFF,-,TRBV2,many,TRBJ1-1
TGTGCCAGCAGCGTACCCCGGGTGGCTAAGCCCACAGATACGCAGTATTTT,CASSVPRVAKPTDTQYF,-,TRBV7-2,many,TRBJ2-3
TGCAGCGTTGAATACGGCTCGGGAGGCTACACCTTC,CSVEYGSGGYTF,-,TRBV29-1,-,TRBJ1-2
TGTGCCAGCAGCCAAGATAAGAGAGGCCGAGCCACAGATACGCAGTATTTT,CASSQDKRGRATDTQYF,-,TRBV14,few,TRBJ2-3
TGTGCCAGCACGCTTGTTCGGGCCCCGGGGGATACGCAGTATTTT,CASTLVRAPGDTQYF,-,TRBV6-2/TRBV6-3,few,TRBJ2-3
TGTGCCAGCAGCTCCAGGGAGGTGGGGGTCAATGAGCAGTTCTTC,CASSSREVGVNEQFF,-,TRBV5-4,many,TRBJ2-1
TGTGCCAGCAGCTTAGCCGGCCACACAGATACGCAGTATTTT,CASSLAGHTDTQYF,-,TRBV7-2,-,TRBJ2-3
TGTGCCAGCAGCGCGAGAACCGGGACAGGGGTGCTGGAGCAGTTCTTC,CASSARTGTGVLEQFF,TRBD1,TRBV7-9,few,TRBJ2-1
TGTGCCAGCAGTGATTGGGACATTCAGTACTTC,CASSDWDIQYF,-,TRBV2,-,TRBJ2-4
TGTGCCAGCAGAAGACAGGTTAATAGCAATCAGCCCCAGCATTTT,CASRRQVNSNQPQHF,-,TRBV6-5,few,TRBJ1-5